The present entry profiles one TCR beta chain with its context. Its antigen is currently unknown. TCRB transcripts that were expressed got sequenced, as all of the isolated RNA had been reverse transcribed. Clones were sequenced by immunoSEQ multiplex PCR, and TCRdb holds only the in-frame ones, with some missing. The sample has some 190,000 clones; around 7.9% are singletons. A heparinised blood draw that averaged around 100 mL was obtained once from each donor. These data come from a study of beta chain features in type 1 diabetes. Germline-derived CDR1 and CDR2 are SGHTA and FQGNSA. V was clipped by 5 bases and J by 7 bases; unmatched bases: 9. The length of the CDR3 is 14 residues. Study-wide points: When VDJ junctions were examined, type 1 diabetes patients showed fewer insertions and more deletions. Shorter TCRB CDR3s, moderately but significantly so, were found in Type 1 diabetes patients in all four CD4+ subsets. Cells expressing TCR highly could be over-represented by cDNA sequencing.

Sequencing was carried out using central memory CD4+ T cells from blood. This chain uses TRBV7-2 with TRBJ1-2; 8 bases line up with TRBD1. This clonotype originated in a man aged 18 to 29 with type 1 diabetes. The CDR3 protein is CASSPGGRGRGYTF. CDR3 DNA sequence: TGTGCCAGCAGCCCCGGGGGCAGGGGGCGTGGCTACACCTTC.